The T cell receptor beta chain described here comes from a study of T cells after yellow fever vaccination. This clonotype was counted at least ten times. V was trimmed by 2 bases and J by 2 bases, leaving 6 bases between them. The CDR3 is made up of 13 amino acids. TCRdb analysed the 5' RACE reads with MiXCR anew, one entry per CDR3 protein. Of about 30,000 distinct CDR3 sequences in the sample, 5.5% to 8% were seen once. Sequencing used PBMCs, either bulk or a sorted T-cell subset (CD4+, CD8+, memory, or dextramer-sorted; not recorded which), obtained on the day of the yellow fever booster vaccination. The rearrangement joins TRBV12-3 or TRBV12-4 to TRBJ1-2; the D gene is possibly TRBD1 (5 bases). The TCR was taken from a man aged 25 to 45 who received the YFV17D yellow fever vaccine. This chain's CDR3 is CASSLQGNYGYTF. CDR3 nucleotide sequence: TGTGCCAGCAGTTTACAGGGAAACTATGGCTACACCTTC.